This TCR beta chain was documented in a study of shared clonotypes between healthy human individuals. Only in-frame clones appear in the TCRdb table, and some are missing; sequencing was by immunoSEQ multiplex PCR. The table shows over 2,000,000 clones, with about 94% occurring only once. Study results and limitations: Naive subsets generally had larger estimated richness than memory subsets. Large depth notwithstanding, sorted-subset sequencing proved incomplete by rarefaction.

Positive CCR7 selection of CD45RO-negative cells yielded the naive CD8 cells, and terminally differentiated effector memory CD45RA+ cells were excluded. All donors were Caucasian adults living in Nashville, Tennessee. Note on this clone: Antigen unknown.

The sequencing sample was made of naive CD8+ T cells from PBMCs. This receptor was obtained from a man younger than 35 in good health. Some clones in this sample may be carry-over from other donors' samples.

CDR3 amino acids: CASSLGYGRNEQFF. DNA for the CDR3: TGTGCCAGCAGCTTAGGCTACGGCCGCAATGAGCAGTTCTTC. The V call is TRBV11-2, the J call TRBJ2-1; D unresolved. The CDR3 consists of 14 residues. CDR1 SGHAT and CDR2 FQNNGV come from the germline V gene. Trimming removed 1 base from V and 6 bases from J, with 10 bases in between.